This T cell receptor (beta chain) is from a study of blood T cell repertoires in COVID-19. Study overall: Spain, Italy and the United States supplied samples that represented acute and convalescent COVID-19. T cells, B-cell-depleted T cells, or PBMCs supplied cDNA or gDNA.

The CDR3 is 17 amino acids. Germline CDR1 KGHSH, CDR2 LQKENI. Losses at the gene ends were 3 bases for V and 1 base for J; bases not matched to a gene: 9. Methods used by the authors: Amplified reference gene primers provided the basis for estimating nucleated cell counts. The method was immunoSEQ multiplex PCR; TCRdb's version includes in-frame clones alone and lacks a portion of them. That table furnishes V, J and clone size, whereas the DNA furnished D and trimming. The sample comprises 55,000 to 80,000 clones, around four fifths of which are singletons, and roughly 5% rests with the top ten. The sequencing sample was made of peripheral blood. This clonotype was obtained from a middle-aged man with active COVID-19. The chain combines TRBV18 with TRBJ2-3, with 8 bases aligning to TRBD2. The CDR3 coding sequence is TGTGCCAGCTCACCTTTAGGCGGGGGGTCTGGCACAGATACGCAGTATTTT. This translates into CASSPLGGGSGTDTQYF.